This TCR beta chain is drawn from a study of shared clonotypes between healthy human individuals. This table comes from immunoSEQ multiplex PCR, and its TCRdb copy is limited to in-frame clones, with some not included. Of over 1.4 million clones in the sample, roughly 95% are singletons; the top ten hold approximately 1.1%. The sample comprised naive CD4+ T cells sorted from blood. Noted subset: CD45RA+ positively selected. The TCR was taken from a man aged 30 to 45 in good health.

In DNA, the CDR3 is TGTGCCAGCGGGTCGACAGATAGCAATCAGCCCCAGCATTTT. Amino acids: CASGSTDSNQPQHF. The chain joins TRBV6-5 to TRBJ1-5, with D tentatively TRBD1 (5 bases). The V and J ends lost 8 bases and 0 bases respectively, with 11 bases between them. CDR1 is MNHEY and CDR2 is SVGAGI in the germline V gene. CDR3 length equals 14 residues.